This T cell receptor (beta chain) was obtained from a study of control samples from healthy donors and cancer patients (dated by TCRdb to 2020 to 2022). Of note for this clone: There is no known antigen for this receptor. Base qualities were left out, and no much larger clone turns up one base away.

The library was built by means of the immunoSEQ multiplex PCR assay. The table comes from immuneACCESS by way of TCRdb, which keeps in-frame sequences with V and J called. Part of the clones is missing from these tables; in studies checked, under half for an unresolved V gene and the rest for unknown reasons. This sample is represented by more than 150,000 clones; roughly 93% of them were singletons. More than 1.4% of the sample is taken by the ten largest. CDR1 is given as SGHAT and CDR2 as FQNNGV, both from the germline V gene. Trimming takes 0 bases from V and 9 bases from J, and the germline ends sit 15 bases apart. Reading from cysteine to phenylalanine, the CDR3 counts 15 amino acids. Only the CDR3 DNA stays, 45 bases, in frame from base 1.

The chain joins TRBV11-2 to TRBJ2-1, with no D gene named confidently. The specimen was blood. This clonotype originated in a man aged 18 to 29 in good health. The nucleotide sequence reads as follows: TGTGCCAGCAGCTTAGAGTTCAGGCCCGAGAGTGAGCAGTTCTTC. This yields the protein CASSLEFRPESEQFF.